A single sample is the source of the 27 T cell receptor beta chains below, sequenced in a study of blood T cell repertoires in COVID-19. Generated by immunoSEQ multiplex PCR, the TCRdb table keeps only in-frame clones and is missing some. The sample holds 200,000 to 300,000 clones; 70% to 90% are singletons and the top ten take more than 6%. The sequenced sample was peripheral blood. The receptors here all came from a woman aged 60 to 75 with active or convalescent COVID-19.

DNA for the CDR3: TGTGCCAGTAGTACCCGACAGATACGGAATCAGCCCCAGCATTTT. Encoded protein: CASSTRQIRNQPQHF. The chain uses TRBV19 and TRBJ1-5; possibly TRBD1 for D (5 bases). Trimming removed 4 bases from V and 4 bases from J, with 14 bases in between. The CDR3 totals 15 residues. Germline CDR1 LNHDA, CDR2 SQIVND (reference sequence). Using reference TRBV19 and TRBJ1-5 for the parts outside the CDR3, the full variable domain is DGGITQSPKYLFRKEGQNVTLSCEQNLNHDAMYWYRQDPGQGLRLIYYSQIVNDFQKGDIAEGYSVSREKKESFPLTVTSAQKNPTAFYLCASSTRQIRNQPQHFGDGTRLSIL.

V gene TRBV19 combines with J gene TRBJ2-3; 7 nucleotides match TRBD2. CDR1 LNHDA and CDR2 SQIVND come from the germline V gene (reference sequence). V trimming: 9 bases; J trimming: 5 bases; junction bases outside the gene matches: 11. The CDR3 extends over 14 amino acids. The CDR3 sequence is CASRSGVGGDTQYF. As DNA, the CDR3 is TGTGCCAGCCGCAGCGGGGTTGGAGGAGATACGCAGTATTTT.

The chain joins TRBV10-1 to TRBJ1-6; D remains ambiguous. CDR3 length equals 13 residues. Germline CDR1 reads WNHNN; CDR2 reads SYGVQD (reference sequence). The V end was cut by 6 bases, the J end by 6 bases, with 9 bases between. The CDR3 bases are TGCGCCAGCAGGAGGTCTGGTAATTCACCCCTCCACTTT. Its protein is CASRRSGNSPLHF.

V is TRBV6-5 and J is TRBJ2-2; D ambiguous. The germline CDR1 and CDR2 sequences are MNHEY and SVGAGI. CDR3 size: 12 residues. V shed 6 bases and J shed 6 bases, with 8 bases lying between them. CDR3 loop: CASSRGAGELFF. As DNA, the CDR3 is TGTGCCAGCAGCCGTGGAGCCGGGGAGCTGTTTTTT.

This clone has only one observation. This rearrangement joins TRBV5-6 to TRBJ2-1, with 10 bases lining up with TRBD2. In germline, CDR1 is SGHDT, CDR2 YYEEEE. After removal of 4 bases from V and 3 bases from J, the junction contained 4 bases not matched to a gene. CDR3 length: 15 amino acids. The CDR3 bases are TGTGCCAGCAGCAGAGGACTAGCGGACTACAATGAGCAGTTCTTC. It yields the protein CASSRGLADYNEQFF.

The genes are TRBV10-3 and TRBJ2-3, with D unresolved. Germline CDR1 is ENHRY and CDR2 is SYGVKD. The V end was cut by 3 bases, the J end by 1 base, with 5 bases between. This CDR3 spans 13 amino acids. Here the CDR3 DNA reads TGTGCCATCAGTGATATAGGCACAGATACGCAGTATTTT. It codes for CAISDIGTDTQYF.

This chain links TRBV19 with TRBJ1-5; 7 bases map to TRBD1. The CDR3 sequence is 19 residues long. J was trimmed by 4 bases and V by 5 bases; bases with no gene match: 20. Germline lookup yields CDR1 LNHDA and CDR2 SQIVND (reference sequence). CDR3 DNA sequence: TGTGCCAGTAGTCTCCCACGAGGGGGCAACGAACGGTATAATCAGCCCCAGCATTTT. Protein product: CASSLPRGGNERYNQPQHF.

This chain uses TRBV5-8 with TRBJ1-2; D is possibly TRBD1 (5 bases). Germline assignment: CDR1 SGHTS and CDR2 YDEGEE. Trimming stripped 5 bases from V and 3 bases from J, with 11 bases between. This CDR3 region has 13 residues. DNA for the CDR3: TGTGCCAGCAGGACAAGGGGTGACTATGGCTACACCTTC. Translation: CASRTRGDYGYTF.

This clone was found a few times. V is TRBV10-2 and J is TRBJ1-2; TRBD1 matches at 8 bases. Germline V gene lookup returns CDR1 WSHSY and CDR2 SAAADI. CDR3 length: 14 residues. V was pared by 6 bases and J by 2 bases, with 5 bases of the junction left unmatched. DNA for the CDR3: TGCGCCAGCAGCCAGGGGGCGAACAACTATGGCTACACCTTC. This codes for CASSQGANNYGYTF.

V usage is TRBV12-5 and J usage is TRBJ2-1; 12 bases are a match to TRBD2. From germline, CDR1 is LGHNT and CDR2 FRNRAP. The CDR3 consists of 20 residues. The ends lost 6 bases at V and 0 bases at J; junction bases unmatched: 15. CDR3 region: CASGRSAGTSGLSSYNEQFF. DNA of the CDR3: TGTGCTAGTGGCCGCAGTGCCGGGACTAGCGGGTTGAGCTCCTACAATGAGCAGTTCTTC.

V is TRBV11-2 and J is TRBJ2-1; 10 bases fit TRBD2. This CDR3 contains 14 residues. CDR1 and CDR2 (germline): SGHAT, FQNNGV. V trimming: 2 bases; J trimming: 8 bases; junction bases outside the gene matches: 3. CDR3 in amino acids: CASSLLLAGYEQFF. DNA of the CDR3: TGTGCCAGCAGCTTACTACTAGCGGGATATGAGCAGTTCTTC.

This chain links TRBV19 with TRBJ2-5; D unresolved. Germline CDR1 and CDR2: LNHDA and SQIVND (reference sequence). Trimming removed 5 bases from V and 5 bases from J, with 12 bases in between. This CDR3 is 13 amino acids long. DNA for the CDR3: TGTGCCAGTAGTCCAGCCGGGTGGGAGACCCAGTACTTC. Translating it yields CASSPAGWETQYF.

The chain combines TRBV7-9 with TRBJ1-2, with D uncertain. CDR3 length equals 15 residues. V was pared by 2 bases and J by 0 bases, with 10 bases between. Per germline, CDR1 SEHNR and CDR2 FQNEAQ (reference sequence). The CDR3 bases are TGTGCCAGCAGCTTACGGGCCGGGGCTAACTATGGCTACACCTTC. This encodes CASSLRAGANYGYTF.

The genes are TRBV5-1 and TRBJ2-1; the match to TRBD2 covers 7 bases. The ends lost 0 bases at V and 7 bases at J; junction bases unmatched: 7. In germline, CDR1 is SGHRS, CDR2 YFSETQ. This CDR3 has 15 amino acids. CDR3 sequence (DNA): TGCGCCAGCAGCTTGGTCGGGCGGGAGTGGAATGAGCAGTTCTTC. Its translation: CASSLVGREWNEQFF.

The genes are TRBV3-1 (or the pseudogene TRBV3-2) and TRBJ1-2, with D possibly TRBD1 on 6 matching bases. Trimming left V 2 bases short and J 8 bases short, with 9 bases between. Germline assignment: CDR1 LGHDT and CDR2 YNNKEL (reference sequence). The CDR3 has 12 residues. CDR3 loop: CASSQQGRGYTF. The CDR3 DNA reads as TGTGCCAGCAGCCAACAGGGGAGAGGCTACACCTTC.

This chain uses TRBV5-1 with TRBJ1-3, with 7 nucleotides matching TRBD1. Trimming cost V 9 bases and J 2 bases; bases outside gene matches: 8. The CDR3 has 14 amino acids. Looked up from germline, CDR1 is SGHRS and CDR2 is YFSETQ. The CDR3 bases are TGCGCCACCTCACCCCAGGGGGCTGGAAACACCATATATTTT. Amino acid sequence: CATSPQGAGNTIYF. The full variable domain, its missing parts supplied by reference TRBV5-1 and TRBJ1-3, is KAGVTQTPRYLIKTRGQQVTLSCSPISGHRSVSWYQQTPGQGLQFLFEYFSETQRNKGNFPGRFSGRQFSNSRSEMNVSTLELGDSALYLCATSPQGAGNTIYFGEGSWLTVV.

The chain links TRBV11-2 to TRBJ1-1; D unresolved. Germline values: CDR1 SGHAT, CDR2 FQNNGV. The CDR3 consists of 15 residues. Trimming removed 5 bases at V and 1 base at J, with 14 bases between. The chain's CDR3 is CASSLPGSQNTEAFF. CDR3 nucleotide sequence: TGTGCCAGCAGCCTACCGGGGAGCCAGAACACTGAAGCTTTCTTT.

The V call is TRBV11-3, the J call TRBJ2-7; the match to TRBD2 covers 9 bases. The germline V gene encodes CDR1 SGHNT and CDR2 YENEEA. Trimming at V came to 5 bases and at J to 2 bases, leaving 4 bases not matched to a gene. CDR3 length: 14 amino acids. The CDR3 loop is CASSLAGSAYEQYF. The CDR3 DNA is TGTGCCAGCAGCCTAGCGGGATCCGCCTACGAGCAGTACTTC.

The sample holds many counts of this clone. CDR3 in amino acids: CASKGSGKEGRYGYTF. In nucleotides, the CDR3 is TGTGCCAGTAAGGGGTCAGGGAAGGAGGGTCGCTATGGCTACACCTTC. The chain carries TRBV19 and TRBJ1-2, with D perhaps matching TRBD1 (5 bases). Germline CDR1 LNHDA, CDR2 SQIVND (reference sequence). The CDR3 spans 16 residues. V was cut by 7 bases and J by 4 bases, with 22 bases left in between.

The chain couples TRBV6-5 to TRBJ2-1, with D unresolved. Germline assignment: CDR1 MNHEY and CDR2 SVGAGI. This CDR3 contains 12 residues. Trimming left V 7 bases short and J 8 bases short, with 12 bases between. Written as DNA, the CDR3 is TGTGCCAGCACGCACCGGCAGGATGAGCAGTTCTTC. It translates to CASTHRQDEQFF.

This clone was detected once. CDR3 DNA: TGTGCCAGTAAGTCCAGTCCCGGAGAGGGCTATGGCTACACCTTC. Protein sequence: CASKSSPGEGYGYTF. The chain joins TRBV19 to TRBJ1-2; D remains unclear. Trimming took 7 bases from V and 4 from J, leaving 19 bases between them. The germline gives CDR1 LNHDA, CDR2 SQIVND (reference sequence). This CDR3 comprises 15 residues.

The chain uses TRBV7-3 and TRBJ2-1, with TRBD2 matching over 9 bases. Trimming took 2 bases from V and 0 from J; bases not matched to a gene: 5. In germline, CDR1 is SGHTA, CDR2 FQGTGA. This CDR3 comprises 17 residues. CDR3 protein: CASSLGLAGSSYNEQFF. As DNA, the CDR3 is TGTGCCAGCAGCTTAGGTCTAGCGGGGAGCTCCTACAATGAGCAGTTCTTC.

The chain carries TRBV5-1 and TRBJ2-3; 8 bases are shared with TRBD2. Germline CDR1 SGHRS, CDR2 YFSETQ. The CDR3 spans 16 residues. Trimming removed 0 bases from V and 2 bases from J; junction bases left unmatched: 5. This CDR3 reads CASSLGVAGTTDTQYF. CDR3 nucleotide sequence: TGCGCCAGCAGCTTGGGGGTAGCGGGAACCACAGATACGCAGTATTTT.

J is TRBJ1-4 and V is TRBV7-2, with D maybe TRBD1 (5 bases). This CDR3 is built from 15 residues. Per germline, CDR1 SGHTA and CDR2 FQGNSA. Deletions cut 4 bases from V and 0 bases from J, with 9 bases between. The DNA for the CDR3 is TGTGCCAGCAGCTGGTGGGGCGCAACTAATGAAAAACTGTTTTTT. Translated, it gives CASSWWGATNEKLFF.

The chain carries TRBV5-1 and TRBJ2-7, with TRBD1 matching 11 bases. Germline trimming cut 4 bases from V and 2 bases from J; bases unmatched to any gene: 2. Germline CDR1 is SGHRS and CDR2 is YFSETQ. The CDR3 consists of 14 residues. CDR3 in amino acids: CASSMGQGAYEQYF. The DNA of the CDR3 is TGCGCCAGCAGCATGGGACAGGGGGCCTACGAGCAGTACTTC.

The chain carries TRBV29-1 and TRBJ2-2, with 8 bases fitting TRBD1. The J segment lost 2 bases and the V segment lost 7 bases, leaving 6 bases of the junction unmatched. Germline V gene sequence: CDR1 SQVTM, CDR2 ANQGSEA. The CDR3 totals 14 residues. This chain's CDR3 is CSARTGINTGELFF. The CDR3 DNA reads TGCAGCGCTCGGACAGGGATAAACACCGGGGAGCTGTTTTTT.

This clone was recorded once. The chain recombines TRBV5-1 with TRBJ1-2; TRBD1 matches at 8 bases. Trimming took 2 bases from V and 6 from J; bases not matched to a gene: 3. This CDR3 is 13 amino acids long. Germline CDR1 reads SGHRS; CDR2 reads YFSETQ. The CDR3 DNA follows: TGCGCCAGCAGCTTCTCAGGGGGCGATGGCTACACCTTC. Amino acid sequence: CASSFSGGDGYTF.